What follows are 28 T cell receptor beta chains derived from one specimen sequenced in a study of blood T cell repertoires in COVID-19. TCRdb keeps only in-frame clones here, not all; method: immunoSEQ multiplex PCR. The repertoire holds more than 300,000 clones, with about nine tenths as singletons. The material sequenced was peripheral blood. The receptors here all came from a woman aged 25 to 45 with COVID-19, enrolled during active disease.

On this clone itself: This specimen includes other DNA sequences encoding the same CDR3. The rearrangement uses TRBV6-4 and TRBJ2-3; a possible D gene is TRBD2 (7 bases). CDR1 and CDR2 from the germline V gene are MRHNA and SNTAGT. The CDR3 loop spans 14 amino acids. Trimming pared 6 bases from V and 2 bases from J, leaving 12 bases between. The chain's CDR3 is CASSEGGDTDTQYF. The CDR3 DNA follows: TGTGCCAGCAGCGAGGGGGGGGACACAGATACGCAGTATTTT.

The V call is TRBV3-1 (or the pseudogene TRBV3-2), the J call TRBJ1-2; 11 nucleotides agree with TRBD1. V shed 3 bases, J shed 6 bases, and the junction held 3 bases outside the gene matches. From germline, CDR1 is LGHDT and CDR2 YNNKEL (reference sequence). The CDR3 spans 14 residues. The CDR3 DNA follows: TGTGCCAGCAGCCAGGCGGGACAGGGGGATGGCTACACCTTC. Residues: CASSQAGQGDGYTF.

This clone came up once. CDR3 sequence (DNA): TGTGCCAGCAGCATTAGGCTAGCGGGGCAAGAGACCCAGTACTTC. Translated: CASSIRLAGQETQYF. The chain recombines TRBV7-7 with TRBJ2-5, with 9 positions matching TRBD2. This CDR3 has 15 residues. Germline CDR1 is SSHAT and CDR2 is FNYEAQ (reference sequence). Trimming cost V 5 bases and J 2 bases; bases outside gene matches: 6.

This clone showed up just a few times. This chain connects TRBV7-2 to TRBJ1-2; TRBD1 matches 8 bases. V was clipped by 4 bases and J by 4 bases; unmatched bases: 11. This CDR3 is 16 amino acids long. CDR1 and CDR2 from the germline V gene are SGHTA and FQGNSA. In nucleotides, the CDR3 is TGTGCCAGCAGCTCCACCTGGGACAGGAAAGGCTATGGCTACACCTTC. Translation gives CASSSTWDRKGYGYTF.

The CDR3 sequence: CASSAGTSATDTQYF. The DNA for the CDR3 is TGTGCCAGCAGCGCCGGGACTAGCGCCACAGATACGCAGTATTTT. The gene calls are TRBV9 and TRBJ2-3, with 10 positions matching TRBD2. The CDR3 covers 15 residues. The V gene's germline CDR1 is SGDLS and CDR2 YYNGEE. The V segment lost 3 bases and the J segment 2 bases; nucleotides outside the gene matches: 3.

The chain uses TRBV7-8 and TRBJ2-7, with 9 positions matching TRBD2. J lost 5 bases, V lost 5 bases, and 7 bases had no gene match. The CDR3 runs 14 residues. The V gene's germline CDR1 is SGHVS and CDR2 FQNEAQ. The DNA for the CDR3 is TGTGCCAGCAGCCGCGGACTAGCGTGGGACGAGCAGTACTTC. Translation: CASSRGLAWDEQYF.

CDR3 in amino acids: CASSSEQGGNQPQHF. The CDR3 coding sequence is TGTGCCAGCAGTTCCGAACAGGGGGGAAATCAGCCCCAGCATTTT. The rearrangement joins TRBV2 to TRBJ1-5; 8 bases map to TRBD1. The CDR3 consists of 15 residues. V shed 5 bases, J shed 4 bases, and the junction held 7 bases outside the gene matches. Germline values: CDR1 SNHLY, CDR2 FYNNEI.

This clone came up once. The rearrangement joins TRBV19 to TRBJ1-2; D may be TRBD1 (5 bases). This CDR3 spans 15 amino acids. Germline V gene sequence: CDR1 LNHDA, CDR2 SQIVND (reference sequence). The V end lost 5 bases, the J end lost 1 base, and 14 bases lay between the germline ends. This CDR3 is CASSHSRVGNYGYTF. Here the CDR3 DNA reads TGTGCCAGTAGTCATAGCAGGGTCGGTAACTATGGCTACACCTTC.

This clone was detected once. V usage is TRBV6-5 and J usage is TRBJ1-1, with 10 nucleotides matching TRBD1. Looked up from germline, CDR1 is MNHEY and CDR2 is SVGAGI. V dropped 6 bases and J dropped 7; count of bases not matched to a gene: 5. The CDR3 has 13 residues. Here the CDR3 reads CASRGQGRGEAFF. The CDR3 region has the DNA TGTGCCAGCAGGGGACAGGGGCGGGGTGAAGCTTTCTTT.

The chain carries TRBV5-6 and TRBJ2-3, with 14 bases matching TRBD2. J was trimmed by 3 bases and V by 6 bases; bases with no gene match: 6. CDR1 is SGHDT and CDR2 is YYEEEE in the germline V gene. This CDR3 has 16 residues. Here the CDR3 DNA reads TGTGCCAGCATCCAGGGACTAGCGGGGGCAACAGATACGCAGTATTTT. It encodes CASIQGLAGATDTQYF.

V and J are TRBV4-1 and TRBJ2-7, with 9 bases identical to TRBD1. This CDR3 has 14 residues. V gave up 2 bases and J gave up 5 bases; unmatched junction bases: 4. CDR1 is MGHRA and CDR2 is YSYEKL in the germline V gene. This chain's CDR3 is CASSQRWTGDEQYF. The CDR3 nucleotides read TGCGCCAGCAGCCAAAGATGGACAGGGGACGAGCAGTACTTC.

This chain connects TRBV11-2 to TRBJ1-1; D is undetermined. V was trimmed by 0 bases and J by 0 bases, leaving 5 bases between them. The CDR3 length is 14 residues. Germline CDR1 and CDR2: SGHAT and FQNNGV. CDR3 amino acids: CASSLEGLNTEAFF. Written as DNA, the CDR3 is TGTGCCAGCAGCTTAGAGGGCCTGAACACTGAAGCTTTCTTT. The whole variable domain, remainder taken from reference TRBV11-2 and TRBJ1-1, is EAGVAQSPRYKIIEKRQSVAFWCNPISGHATLYWYQQILGQGPKLLIQFQNNGVVDDSQLPKDRFSAERLKGVDSTLKIQPAKLEDSAVYLCASSLEGLNTEAFFGQGTRLTVV.

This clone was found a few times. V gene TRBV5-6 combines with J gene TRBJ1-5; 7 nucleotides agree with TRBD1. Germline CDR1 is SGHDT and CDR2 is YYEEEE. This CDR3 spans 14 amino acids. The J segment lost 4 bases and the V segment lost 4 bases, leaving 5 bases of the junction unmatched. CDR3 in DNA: TGTGCCAGCAGCCGACAGGGCCTTAATCAGCCCCAGCATTTT. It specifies CASSRQGLNQPQHF. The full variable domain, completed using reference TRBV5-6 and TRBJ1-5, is DAGVTQSPTHLIKTRGQQVTLRCSPKSGHDTVSWYQQALGQGPQFIFQYYEEEERQRGNFPDRFSGHQFPNYSSELNVNALLLGDSALYLCASSRQGLNQPQHFGDGTRLSIL.

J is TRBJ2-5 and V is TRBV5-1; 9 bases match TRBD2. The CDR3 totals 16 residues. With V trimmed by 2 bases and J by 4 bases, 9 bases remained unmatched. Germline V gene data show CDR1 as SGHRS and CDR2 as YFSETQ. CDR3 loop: CASSFPAGGRAETQYF. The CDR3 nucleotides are TGCGCCAGCAGCTTCCCAGCGGGGGGCAGGGCAGAGACCCAGTACTTC. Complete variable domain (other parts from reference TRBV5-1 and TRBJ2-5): KAGVTQTPRYLIKTRGQQVTLSCSPISGHRSVSWYQQTPGQGLQFLFEYFSETQRNKGNFPGRFSGRQFSNSRSEMNVSTLELGDSALYLCASSFPAGGRAETQYFGPGTRLLVL.

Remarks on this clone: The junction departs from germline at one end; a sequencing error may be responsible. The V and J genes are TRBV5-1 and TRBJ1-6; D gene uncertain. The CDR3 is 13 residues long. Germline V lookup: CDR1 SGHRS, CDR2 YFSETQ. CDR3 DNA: TGCGCCAGCAGCTCCGAAAACCTTTCAGCCCTCCACTTT. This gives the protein CASSSENLSALHF.

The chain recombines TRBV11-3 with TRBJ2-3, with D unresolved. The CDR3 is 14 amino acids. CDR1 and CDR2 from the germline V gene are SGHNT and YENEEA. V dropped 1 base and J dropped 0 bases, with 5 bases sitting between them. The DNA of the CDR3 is TGTGCCAGCAGCTTAGGCAGGAGCACAGATACGCAGTATTTT. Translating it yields CASSLGRSTDTQYF.

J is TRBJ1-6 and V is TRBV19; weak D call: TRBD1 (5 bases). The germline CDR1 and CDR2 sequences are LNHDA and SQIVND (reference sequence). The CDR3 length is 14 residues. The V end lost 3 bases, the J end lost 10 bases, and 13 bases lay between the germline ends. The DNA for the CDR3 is TGTGCCAGTAGTATCAACCAGGGATCCTCACCCCTCCACTTT. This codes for CASSINQGSSPLHF.

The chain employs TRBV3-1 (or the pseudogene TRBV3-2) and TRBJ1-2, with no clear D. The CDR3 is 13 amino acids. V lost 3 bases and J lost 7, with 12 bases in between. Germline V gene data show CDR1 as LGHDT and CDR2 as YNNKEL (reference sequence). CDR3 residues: CASSQEAPLGYTF. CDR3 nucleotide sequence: TGTGCCAGCAGCCAGGAGGCTCCCCTTGGCTACACCTTC.

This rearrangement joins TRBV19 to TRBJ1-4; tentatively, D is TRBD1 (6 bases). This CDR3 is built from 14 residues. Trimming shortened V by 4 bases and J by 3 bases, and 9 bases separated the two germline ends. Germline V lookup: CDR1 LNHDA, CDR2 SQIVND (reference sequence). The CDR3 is CASSTGASNEKLFF. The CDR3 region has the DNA TGTGCCAGTAGTACAGGGGCTTCTAATGAAAAACTGTTTTTT.

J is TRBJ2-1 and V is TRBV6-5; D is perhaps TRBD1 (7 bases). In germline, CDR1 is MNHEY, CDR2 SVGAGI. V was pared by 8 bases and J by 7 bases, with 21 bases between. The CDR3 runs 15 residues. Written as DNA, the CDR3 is TGTGCCAGCGCTAAGGGGACAGACGGAGGGAATGAGCAGTTCTTC. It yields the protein CASAKGTDGGNEQFF.

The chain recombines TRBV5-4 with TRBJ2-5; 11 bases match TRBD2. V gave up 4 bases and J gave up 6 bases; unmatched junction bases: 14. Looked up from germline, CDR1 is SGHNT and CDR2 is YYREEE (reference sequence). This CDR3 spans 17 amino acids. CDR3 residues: CASSTSAGTSGDKTQYF. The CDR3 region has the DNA TGTGCCAGCAGCACGTCCGCTGGGACTAGCGGTGATAAGACCCAGTACTTC.

Written as DNA, the CDR3 is TGTGCCAGCAGGGCCCTGGTGGATACGCAGTATTTT. Translating it yields CASRALVDTQYF. V usage is TRBV7-2 and J usage is TRBJ2-3; no reliable D call. The CDR3 runs to 12 residues. V was shortened by 6 bases and J by 6 bases, with 10 bases between the two germline ends. Germline CDR1 and CDR2: SGHTA and FQGNSA.

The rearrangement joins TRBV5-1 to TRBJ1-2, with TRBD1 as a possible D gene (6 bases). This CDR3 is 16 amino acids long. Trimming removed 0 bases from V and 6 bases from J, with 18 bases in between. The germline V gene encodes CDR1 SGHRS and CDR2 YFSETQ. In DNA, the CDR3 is TGCGCCAGCAGCTTGGGTGGGTTCGGACAGACGAATGGCTACACCTTC. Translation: CASSLGGFGQTNGYTF.

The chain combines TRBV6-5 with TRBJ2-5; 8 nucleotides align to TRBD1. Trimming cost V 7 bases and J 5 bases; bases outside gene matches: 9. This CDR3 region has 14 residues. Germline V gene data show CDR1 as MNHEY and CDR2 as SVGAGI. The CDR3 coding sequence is TGTGCCAGCAAGGCGAGACAGGGGAGGGAGACCCAGTACTTC. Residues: CASKARQGRETQYF.

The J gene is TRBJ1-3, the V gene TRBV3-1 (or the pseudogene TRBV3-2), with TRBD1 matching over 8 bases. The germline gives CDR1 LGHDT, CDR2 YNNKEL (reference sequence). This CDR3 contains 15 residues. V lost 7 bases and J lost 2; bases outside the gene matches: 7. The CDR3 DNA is TGTGCCAGCACCAGACAGGGGACGGCTGGAAACACCATATATTTT. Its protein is CASTRQGTAGNTIYF.

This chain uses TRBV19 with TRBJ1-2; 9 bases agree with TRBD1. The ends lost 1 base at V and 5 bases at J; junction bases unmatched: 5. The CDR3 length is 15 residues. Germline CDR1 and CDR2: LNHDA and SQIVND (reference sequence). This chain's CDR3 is CASSIGSGQGYGYTF. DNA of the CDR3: TGTGCCAGTAGTATAGGGAGTGGACAGGGGTATGGCTACACCTTC.

The CDR3 DNA reads as TGTGCCAGCACGCATGGAATAGGGAGCGGCTCACCCCTCCACTTT. Protein product: CASTHGIGSGSPLHF. The rearrangement uses TRBV19 and TRBJ1-6, with D hard to call. Trimming took off 9 bases at V and 10 bases at J, with 22 bases between the two ends. The germline V gene has CDR1 LNHDA and CDR2 SQIVND (reference sequence). The CDR3 totals 15 residues.

The CDR3 nucleotides read TGCGCCAGCAGCGGTGGACACGGAGATACGCAGTATTTT. Translated, it gives CASSGGHGDTQYF. The J gene is TRBJ2-3, the V gene TRBV5-1; a weak D match, TRBD1 (5 bases). The CDR3 spans 13 residues. The V end was cut by 4 bases, the J end by 5 bases, with 11 bases between. Germline V gene lookup returns CDR1 SGHRS and CDR2 YFSETQ.